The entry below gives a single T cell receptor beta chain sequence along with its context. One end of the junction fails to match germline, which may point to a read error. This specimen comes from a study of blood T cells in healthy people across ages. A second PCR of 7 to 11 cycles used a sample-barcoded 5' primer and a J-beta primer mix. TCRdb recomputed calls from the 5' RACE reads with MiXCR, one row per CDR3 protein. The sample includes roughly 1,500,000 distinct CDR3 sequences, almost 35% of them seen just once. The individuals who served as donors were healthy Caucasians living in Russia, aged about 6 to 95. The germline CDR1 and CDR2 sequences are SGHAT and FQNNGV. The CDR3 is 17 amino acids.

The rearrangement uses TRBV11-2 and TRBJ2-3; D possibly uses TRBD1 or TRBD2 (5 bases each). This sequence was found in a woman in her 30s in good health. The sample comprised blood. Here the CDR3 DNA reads TGTGCCGGCAGCTTAGATAGGGGACCAAGATCCTGCTATACGCAGTATTTT. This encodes CAGSLDRGPRSCYTQYF.